The present TCR beta chain was sequenced within a study of T cells in Graves' hyperthyroidism and ophthalmopathy. Broader study findings: Most thyroid-expanded clonotypes above 0.001 were also found in blood.

Template material for amplifying TCR beta CDR3 regions consisted of RNA transcripts. The study used the HTBI primer set for a first-round RT-PCR of the TCR CDR3. MiXCR, applied by TCRdb to the multiplex PCR reads, yields one record per CDR3 protein. The sample has about 700,000 distinct CDR3 sequences; 14% are singletons. This clonotype showed up many times. The target antigen is unknown. Material for sequencing was blood. This TCR was sampled from a woman under 30 with Graves' hyperthyroidism.

CDR3 residues: CASSLDAGYGYTF. CDR3 sequence (DNA): TGCGCCAGCAGCTTGGACGCAGGGTACGGCTACACCTTC. The chain uses TRBV5-1 and TRBJ1-2; possibly TRBD1 for D (5 bases). The CDR3 runs 13 residues. Per the germline V gene, CDR1 is SGHRS and CDR2 is YFSETQ. The ends were cut back, 0 bases at V and 8 bases at J, with 11 bases in the middle.